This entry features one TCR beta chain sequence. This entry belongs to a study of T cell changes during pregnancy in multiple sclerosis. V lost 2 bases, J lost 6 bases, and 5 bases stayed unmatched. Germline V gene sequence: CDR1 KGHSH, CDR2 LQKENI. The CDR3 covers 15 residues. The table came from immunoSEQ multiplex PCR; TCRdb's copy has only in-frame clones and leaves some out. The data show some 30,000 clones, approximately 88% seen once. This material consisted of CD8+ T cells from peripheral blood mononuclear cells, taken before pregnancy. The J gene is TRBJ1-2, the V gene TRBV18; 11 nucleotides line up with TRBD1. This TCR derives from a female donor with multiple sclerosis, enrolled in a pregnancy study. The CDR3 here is CASSPKRDRGNGYTF. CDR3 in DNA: TGTGCCAGCTCACCAAAAAGGGACAGGGGGAATGGCTACACCTTC.